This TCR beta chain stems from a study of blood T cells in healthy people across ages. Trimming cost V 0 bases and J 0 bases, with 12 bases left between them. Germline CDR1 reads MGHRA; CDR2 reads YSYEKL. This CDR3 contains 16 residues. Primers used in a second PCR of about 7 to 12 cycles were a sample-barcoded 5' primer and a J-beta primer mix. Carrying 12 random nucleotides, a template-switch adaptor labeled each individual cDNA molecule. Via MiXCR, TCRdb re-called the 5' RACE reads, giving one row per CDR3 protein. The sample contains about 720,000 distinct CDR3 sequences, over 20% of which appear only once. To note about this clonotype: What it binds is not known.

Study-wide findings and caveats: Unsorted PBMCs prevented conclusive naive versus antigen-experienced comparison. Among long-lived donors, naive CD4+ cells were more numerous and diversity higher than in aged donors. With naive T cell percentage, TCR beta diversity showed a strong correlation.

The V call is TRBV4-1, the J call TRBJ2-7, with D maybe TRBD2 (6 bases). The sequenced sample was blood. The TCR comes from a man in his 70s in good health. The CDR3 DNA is TGCGCCAGCAGCCAAGATTATCGGGGGAGCTCCTACGAGCAGTACTTC. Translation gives CASSQDYRGSSYEQYF.